This T cell receptor beta chain was recorded in a study of regulatory T cells in long-lasting Graves disease. The trim removed 5 bases at V and 3 bases at J, leaving 5 bases unmatched. CDR3 length: 15 amino acids. There are many counts of this clonotype. The antigen remains unidentified. Study-level findings and limits: Those with persistent Graves' had less TCR diversity than newly diagnosed patients. The study found TRBV28, TRBJ1-2 and TRBJ2-5 favored in persistent disease.

Time point indicated: persistent/refractory GD, antithyroid drugs over 5 years with positive TRAb. Scientists built the TCR library using RNA that was extracted from PBMCs. With iRepertoire HTBI primers and Arm-PCR of CDR3 regions, TCR beta libraries were built. MiXCR was run by TCRdb on the multiplex PCR reads, yielding one entry per CDR3 protein. The data show 300,000 to 500,000 distinct CDR3 sequences, around 20% seen once. The chain links TRBV12-3 or TRBV12-4 to TRBJ2-7; the match to TRBD2 covers 12 bases. The source is a female donor with Graves disease. The specimen was peripheral blood mononuclear cells (PBMCs), collected when the disease was refractory, from a patient treated with antithyroid drugs. CDR3 bases: TGTGCCAGCAGTCCTAGCGGGAGGGCCCGCTACGAGCAGTACTTC. Protein sequence: CASSPSGRARYEQYF.